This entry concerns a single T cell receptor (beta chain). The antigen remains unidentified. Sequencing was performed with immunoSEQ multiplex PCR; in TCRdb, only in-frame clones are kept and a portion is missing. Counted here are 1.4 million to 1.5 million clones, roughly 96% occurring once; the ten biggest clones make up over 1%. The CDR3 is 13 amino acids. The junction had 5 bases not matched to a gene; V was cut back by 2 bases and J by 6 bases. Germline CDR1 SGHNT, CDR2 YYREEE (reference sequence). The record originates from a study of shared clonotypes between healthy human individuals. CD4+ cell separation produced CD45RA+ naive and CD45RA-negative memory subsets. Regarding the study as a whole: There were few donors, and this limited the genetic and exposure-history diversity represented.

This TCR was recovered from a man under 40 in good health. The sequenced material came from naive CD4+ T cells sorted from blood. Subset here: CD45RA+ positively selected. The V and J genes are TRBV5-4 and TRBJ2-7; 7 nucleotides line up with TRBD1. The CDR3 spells CASSLDRAAEQYF. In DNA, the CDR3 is TGTGCCAGCAGCTTAGACAGGGCGGCCGAGCAGTACTTC. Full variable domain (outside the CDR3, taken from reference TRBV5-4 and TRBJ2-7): ETGVTQSPTHLIKTRGQQVTLRCSSQSGHNTVSWYQQALGQGPQFIFQYYREEENGRGNFPPRFSGLQFPNYSSELNVNALELDDSALYLCASSLDRAAEQYFGPGTRLTVT.